Listed below are T cell receptor beta chains from one sample, sequenced in a study of T cell responses to AZD1222 COVID-19 vaccine. The data were produced by immunoSEQ multiplex PCR, yet TCRdb's version contains in-frame clones alone and is incomplete. This table holds 120,000 or so clones, about 89% found once. The sequences come from peripheral blood, collected on day 0 of AZD1222 vaccination. These receptors all come from an adult in good health. CDR3s include the opening cysteine and the closing phenylalanine or tryptophan. D genes are given only for firm matches. The size field is filled for only some rows; it gives once, few, many or a size class.

d_call: NA; v_call: TRBV2; j_call: TRBJ1-1; clone_size: NA; cdr3_nt: TGTGCCAGCAGGGCGAGGGGGGGGAACACTGAAGCTTTCTTT; cdr3_aa: CASRARGGNTEAFF
d_call: NA; v_call: TRBV15; j_call: TRBJ2-1; clone_size: NA; cdr3_nt: TGTGCCACCAGCAGAGACAGGGGCTCCTACAATGAGCAGTTCTTC; cdr3_aa: CATSRDRGSYNEQFF
d_call: NA; v_call: TRBV11-3; j_call: TRBJ1-6; clone_size: once; cdr3_nt: TGTGCCAGCACCTGGGGAGATGGGGACACACCCCTCCACTTT; cdr3_aa: CASTWGDGDTPLHF
d_call: NA; v_call: TRBV5-1; j_call: TRBJ2-2; clone_size: few; cdr3_nt: TGCGCCAGCAGCTTGAGGCCAGGGAGCACCGGGGAGCTGTTTTTT; cdr3_aa: CASSLRPGSTGELFF
d_call: NA; v_call: TRBV12-1; j_call: TRBJ1-2; clone_size: NA; cdr3_nt: TGTGCCGGAAAACAGGGGGCGGGAGGCTACACCTTC; cdr3_aa: CAGKQGAGGYTF
d_call: NA; v_call: TRBV19; j_call: TRBJ2-5; clone_size: NA; cdr3_nt: TGTGCCAGTAGACAAGACGGTGGAGGTGAGACCCAGTACTTC; cdr3_aa: CASRQDGGGETQYF
d_call: NA; v_call: TRBV19; j_call: TRBJ2-1; clone_size: NA; cdr3_nt: TGTGCCAGTAGTATCGACGGGACCTACAATGAGCAGTTCTTC; cdr3_aa: CASSIDGTYNEQFF
d_call: TRBD1; v_call: TRBV6-5; j_call: TRBJ2-4; clone_size: NA; cdr3_nt: TGTGCCAGCAGTTTCCCAGGGGGCGGTCGGAAAAACATTCAGTACTTC; cdr3_aa: CASSFPGGGRKNIQYF
d_call: NA; v_call: TRBV28; j_call: TRBJ2-7; clone_size: NA; cdr3_nt: TGTGCCAGCAGTTTACCCGAAAACTACGAGCAGTACTTC; cdr3_aa: CASSLPENYEQYF
d_call: NA; v_call: TRBV16; j_call: TRBJ2-1; clone_size: NA; cdr3_nt: TGTGCCAGCAGCCCTTCCGAGCGGAGTTCCTACAATGAGCAGTTCTTC; cdr3_aa: CASSPSERSSYNEQFF
d_call: TRBD1; v_call: TRBV6-5; j_call: TRBJ1-3; clone_size: NA; cdr3_nt: TGTGCCAGCAGTCCCGGACAGGTTTGGGGAAACACCATATATTTT; cdr3_aa: CASSPGQVWGNTIYF